Here is one T cell receptor (beta chain) with its context. The data belong to a study of blood T cell repertoires in COVID-19. Study-wide context: Samples of COVID-19 (acute and convalescent) were obtained from the United States, Italy and Spain. T cells, B-cell-depleted T cells, or PBMCs supplied cDNA or gDNA.

In the authors' workflow: Amplified reference gene primers provided the basis for estimating nucleated cell counts. Repertoires were generated with immunoSEQ multiplex PCR, while TCRdb's copy carries only in-frame clones and drops some. V, J and clone size are those of that table, while D and trimming were read from the DNA. The data contain just under 65,000 clones, 78% of them singletons. CDR3 length equals 15 residues. J lost 6 bases, V lost 6 bases, and 9 bases had no gene match. Germline V gives CDR1 KGHSH, CDR2 LQKENI. Patients of the Seattle cohort, enrolled during active infection, were followed longitudinally.

The chain has TRBV18 and TRBJ2-3; 10 bases are a match to TRBD2. The sequenced sample consisted of peripheral blood. This clonotype was obtained from a man aged 55-75 years with COVID-19, enrolled during active disease. The CDR3 nucleotides read TGTGCCAGCTCCCCCTGGACTAGCGGAGAGGATACGCAGTATTTT. The encoded protein is CASSPWTSGEDTQYF.